What follows describes a single T cell receptor beta chain. Its antigen remains unidentified. The normal lung sample lay at least 3 cm, and maximally far, from the tumour. V lost 1 base and J 3 bases, leaving 10 bases between the germline ends. The CDR3 contains 15 residues. From germline, CDR1 is SGHAT and CDR2 FQNNGV. Repertoires were generated with immunoSEQ multiplex PCR, while TCRdb's copy carries only in-frame clones and drops some. In the table there are 3,000 to 3,500 clones, 60% to 80% of which are singletons. The data originate from a study of immune cell composition in non-small cell lung cancer. Whole-study results and caveats: Squamous carcinomas (75%) more often had tumour-associated clones >0.5% than adenocarcinomas (33%).

This TCR was recovered from a human donor with non-small cell lung cancer. Material: non-adjacent lung tissue. The chain couples TRBV11-2 to TRBJ1-5, with D tentatively TRBD1 (6 bases). CDR3 in amino acids: CASSLGGTPNQPQHF. DNA of the CDR3: TGTGCCAGCAGCTTAGGGGGGACACCCAATCAGCCCCAGCATTTT.